These T cell receptor beta chains were read from a single sample in a study of blood T cell repertoires in COVID-19. Generated by immunoSEQ multiplex PCR, the TCRdb table keeps only in-frame clones and is missing some. The table has about 12,000 clones, about two thirds seen once. Material: peripheral blood. Receptors originate from a man in his 60s with COVID-19, enrolled during active disease. Both conserved end residues are part of each CDR3. D genes are given only for firm matches. Clone sizes are given selectively: once, few, many, or a class where the clone is expanded.

d_gene | abundance | j_gene | v_gene | CDR3nt | CDR3aa
- | few | TRBJ1-6 | TRBV7-6 | TGTGCCAGCAGCTTATTGGGTCCAGGGGATTCACCCCTCCACTTT | CASSLLGPGDSPLHF
- | - | TRBJ1-1 | TRBV29-1 | TGCAGCGCCCCAGGGGTCCTGAACACTGAAGCTTTCTTT | CSAPGVLNTEAFF
- | - | TRBJ1-6 | TRBV5-1 | TGCGCCAGCAGTTCACAGGGAGCCTATAATTCACCCCTCCACTTT | CASSSQGAYNSPLHF
TRBD1 | few | TRBJ1-5 | TRBV7-2 | TGTGCCAGCAGCTGGGGGGACAGCGGACAGCCCCAGCATTTT | CASSWGDSGQPQHF
- | - | TRBJ2-2 | TRBV6-5 | TGTGCCAGCAGGCCACAGAGAACGAACACCGGGGAGCTGTTTTTT | CASRPQRTNTGELFF
TRBD2 | few | TRBJ2-5 | TRBV7-8 | TGTGCCAGCCGCCCGGCGATTAGCGGGGGGTCCGGGGAGACCCAGTACTTC | CASRPAISGGSGETQYF
- | few | TRBJ1-1 | TRBV7-9 | TGTGCCAGCAGGGCAGGGGCTGAAGCTTTCTTT | CASRAGAEAFF
- | - | TRBJ2-1 | TRBV7-7 | TGTGCTAGCAGCTTACGAACCCCGGGACAAATCTCCCGTACCGATGAGCAGTTCTTC | CASSLRTPGQISRTDEQFF
TRBD2 | - | TRBJ2-1 | TRBV4-2 | TGTGCCAGCAGCCAAGAGAGCGGGGGGCGGTCCTACAATGAGCAGTTCTTC | CASSQESGGRSYNEQFF
TRBD1 | - | TRBJ2-7 | TRBV2 | TGTGCCAGCAGAGATACAGGGGTCCTCCGGGGAGAGCAGTACTTC | CASRDTGVLRGEQYF